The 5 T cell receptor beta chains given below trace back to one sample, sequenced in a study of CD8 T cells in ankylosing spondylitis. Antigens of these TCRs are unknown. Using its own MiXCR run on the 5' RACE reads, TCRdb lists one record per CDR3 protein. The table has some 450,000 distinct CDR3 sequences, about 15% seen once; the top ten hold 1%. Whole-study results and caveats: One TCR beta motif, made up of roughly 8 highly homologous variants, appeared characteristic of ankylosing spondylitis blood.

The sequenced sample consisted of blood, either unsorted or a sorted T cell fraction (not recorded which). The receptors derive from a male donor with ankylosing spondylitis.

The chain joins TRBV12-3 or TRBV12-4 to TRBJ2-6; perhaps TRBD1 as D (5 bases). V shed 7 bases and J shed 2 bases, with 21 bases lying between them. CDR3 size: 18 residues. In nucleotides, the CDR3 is TGTGCCAGCATAGGTTTGGACACCGAACCTGCTGGGGCCAACGTCCTGACTTTC. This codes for CASIGLDTEPAGANVLTF.

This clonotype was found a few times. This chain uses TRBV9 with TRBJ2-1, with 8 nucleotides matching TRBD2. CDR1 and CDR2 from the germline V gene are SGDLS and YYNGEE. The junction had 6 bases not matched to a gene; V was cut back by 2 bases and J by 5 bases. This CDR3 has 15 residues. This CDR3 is CASSVSGTSNNEQFF. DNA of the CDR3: TGTGCCAGCAGCGTTTCCGGGACTAGTAACAATGAGCAGTTCTTC.

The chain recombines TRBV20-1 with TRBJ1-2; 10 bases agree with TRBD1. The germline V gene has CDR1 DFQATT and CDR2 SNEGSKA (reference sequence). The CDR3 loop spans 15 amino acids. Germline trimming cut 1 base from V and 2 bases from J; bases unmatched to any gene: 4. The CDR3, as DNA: TGCAGTGCTAGAGCTGACAGGGGGCGCAACTATGGCTACACCTTC. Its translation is CSARADRGRNYGYTF.

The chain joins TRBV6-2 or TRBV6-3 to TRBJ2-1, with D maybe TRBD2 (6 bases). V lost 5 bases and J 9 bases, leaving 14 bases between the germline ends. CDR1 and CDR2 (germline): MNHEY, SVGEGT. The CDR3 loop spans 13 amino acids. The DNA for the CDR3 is TGTGCCAGCAGTGGTCCGGGAGCAGCTGAGCAGTTCTTC. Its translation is CASSGPGAAEQFF.

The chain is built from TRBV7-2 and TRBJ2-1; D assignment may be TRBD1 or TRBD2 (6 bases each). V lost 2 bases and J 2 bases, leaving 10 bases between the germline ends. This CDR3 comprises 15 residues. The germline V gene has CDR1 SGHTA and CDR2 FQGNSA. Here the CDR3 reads CASSLLGGAYNEQFF. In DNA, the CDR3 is TGTGCCAGCAGCTTACTCGGGGGCGCCTACAATGAGCAGTTCTTC.